This TCR beta chain was recorded in a study of early T cells in non-severe SARS-CoV-2 infection. For the study at large: Sequencing input comprised bulk RNA from unsorted whole blood; chain pairing was not available. Study-wide results and limits: CD4 and private specificities were missed by VDJdb matching, which favored anti-spike CD8 responses.

This clonotype showed up many times. As yet, its antigen is unknown. Researchers tagged individual cDNA molecules with unique molecular identifiers. Via MiXCR, TCRdb re-called the 5' RACE reads, giving one row per CDR3 protein. This repertoire shows around 67,000 distinct CDR3 sequences, 11% found once; its top ten account for 3% to 4%. The V end was cut by 5 bases, the J end by 4 bases, with 16 bases between. The CDR3 loop spans 15 amino acids. Germline V gene lookup returns CDR1 WSHSY and CDR2 SAAADI. This TCR came from an adult who was a healthcare worker with PCR-confirmed SARS-CoV-2 infection or an uninfected control (not recorded which). V gene TRBV10-2 combines with J gene TRBJ2-3, with D possibly TRBD2 on 6 matching bases. What was sequenced was whole blood. Written as DNA, the CDR3 is TGCGCCAGCAGTTCGGCGGGAACAGATCCAGATACGCAGTATTTT. It yields the protein CASSSAGTDPDTQYF.